The 9 T cell receptor beta chains below all came from one sample that was sequenced in a study of blood T cell repertoires in COVID-19 (dated by TCRdb to 2020 to 2021). The library came from the immunoSEQ multiplex PCR assay. TCRdb's version of the immuneACCESS table is confined to in-frame rearrangements and falls short of the full clone set. An unresolved V gene accounts for under half of the shortfall where checked; the remainder is of unknown origin. The sample contains some 20,000 clones, around 80% of them found a single time. The ten most abundant clones make up roughly 8.8% of the sample. The sample was peripheral blood. Source of these receptors: a man aged 60 to 69 with acute or convalescent COVID-19.

The chain couples TRBV18 to TRBJ2-7; tentative D call: TRBD1 (6 bases). The CDR3 is 14 residues long. Germline-derived CDR1 and CDR2 are KGHSH and LQKENI. V was clipped by 5 bases and J by 3 bases, with 14 bases between them. The CDR3 DNA is TGTGCCAGCTCAGCCTACGGGACACTCTACGAGCAGTACTTC. As protein: CASSAYGTLYEQYF.

A few counts support this clone. The chain couples TRBV24-1 to TRBJ2-2; 8 nucleotides line up with TRBD1. CDR1 KGHDR and CDR2 SFDVKD come from the germline V gene. The CDR3 has 13 amino acids. J lost 6 bases, V lost 9 bases, and 5 bases had no gene match. The CDR3, as DNA: TGTGCCACCGGGTGGACAGGGCCCGGGGAGCTGTTTTTT. The encoded protein is CATGWTGPGELFF.

The chain recombines TRBV12-5 with TRBJ1-5; 7 bases map to TRBD1. Trimming removed 1 base from V and 7 bases from J; junction bases left unmatched: 7. The germline gives CDR1 LGHNT, CDR2 FRNRAP. The CDR3 runs to 15 residues. In nucleotides, the CDR3 is TGTGCTAGTGGTTTGGACTTAGACAGGGAACAGCCCCAGCATTTT. It encodes CASGLDLDREQPQHF.

The chain employs TRBV6-5 and TRBJ2-7, with 11 positions matching TRBD2. Trimming cost V 4 bases and J 2 bases; bases outside gene matches: 4. The CDR3 is 15 residues long. Per germline, CDR1 MNHEY and CDR2 SVGAGI. The CDR3 DNA is TGTGCCAGCAGTTTTCTAGCGGGGGGCACCTACGAGCAGTACTTC. It encodes CASSFLAGGTYEQYF.

The J gene is TRBJ2-5, the V gene TRBV19; 9 positions agree with TRBD1. CDR1 LNHDA and CDR2 SQIVND come from the germline V gene (reference sequence). The CDR3 covers 14 residues. Unmatched junction bases numbered 3, after V lost 6 bases and J lost 1 base. The CDR3, as DNA: TGTGCCAGTAGCCGGACAGGGGCCCAAGAGACCCAGTACTTC. Its translation is CASSRTGAQETQYF.

The chain combines TRBV6-5 with TRBJ2-3, with D hard to call. The germline CDR1 and CDR2 sequences are MNHEY and SVGAGI. This CDR3 comprises 14 residues. V lost 7 bases and J 1 base, leaving 12 bases between the germline ends. CDR3 residues: CASKTGLGTDTQYF. For the CDR3, the DNA is TGTGCCAGCAAAACCGGGTTGGGCACAGATACGCAGTATTTT.

The chain recombines TRBV6-1 with TRBJ2-7; no reliable D call. Germline assignment: CDR1 MNHNS and CDR2 SASEGT. Trimming removed 1 base from V and 5 bases from J, with 6 bases in between. The CDR3 has 12 residues. The CDR3 region is CASSEVRDEQYF. CDR3 sequence (DNA): TGTGCCAGCAGTGAAGTACGGGACGAGCAGTACTTC.

The genes are TRBV12-5 and TRBJ2-5; 7 bases align to TRBD1. This CDR3 comprises 13 residues. The germline V gene has CDR1 LGHNT and CDR2 FRNRAP. V shed 6 bases, J shed 5 bases, and the junction held 6 bases outside the gene matches. This CDR3 reads CASGPTGVETQYF. The CDR3 DNA reads as TGTGCTAGTGGCCCAACAGGGGTCGAGACCCAGTACTTC. The variable domain in full, completed from reference TRBV12-5 and TRBJ2-5, reads DARVTQTPRHKVTEMGQEVTMRCQPILGHNTVFWYRQTMMQGLELLAYFRNRAPLDDSGMPKDRFSAEMPDATLATLKIQPSEPRDSAVYFCASGPTGVETQYFGPGTRLLVL.

V and J are TRBV4-1 and TRBJ2-1; 9 nucleotides agree with TRBD1. V shed 2 bases and J 7 bases; nucleotides not matched to a gene: 6. The CDR3 loop spans 15 amino acids. CDR1 is MGHRA and CDR2 is YSYEKL in the germline V gene. The CDR3 sequence is CASSQLQGALNEQFF. The CDR3 DNA is TGCGCCAGCAGCCAACTACAGGGGGCTTTGAATGAGCAGTTCTTC.